This TCR beta chain was captured in a study of blood T cell repertoires in COVID-19. As for the study in general: There were acute and convalescent COVID-19 samples, and they came from the United States, Italy and Spain. PBMCs, B-cell-depleted T cells, or T cells provided the cDNA or gDNA that made up the material.

This CDR3 spans 14 amino acids. The ends were cut back, 1 base at V and 5 bases at J, with 12 bases in the middle. Germline V gene lookup returns CDR1 SQVTM and CDR2 ANQGSEA. Original methodology: Amplification from reference gene primers served as the basis for estimated nucleated cell counts. The assay was immunoSEQ multiplex PCR, and TCRdb's table has in-frame clones only and misses some. The V and J calls and clone size come from that table; D and trimming were worked out from the DNA. The sample lists approximately 180,000 clones, about 89% occurring once. The gene calls are TRBV29-1 and TRBJ1-5, with D uncertain. This TCR came from a middle-aged man with active or convalescent COVID-19. Sequenced material: peripheral blood. The CDR3 bases are TGCAGCGTTGAAGTTGGAGGTCTTGATCAGCCCCAGCATTTT. Translated: CSVEVGGLDQPQHF.